The source of this TCR beta chain is a study of blood T cell repertoires in COVID-19. Study summary: The origin of the acute and convalescent COVID-19 samples was the United States, Italy and Spain. T cells, B-cell-depleted T cells, or PBMCs supplied cDNA or gDNA.

Germline V gives CDR1 SGHVS, CDR2 FNYEAQ. The CDR3 extends over 16 amino acids. The V end lost 1 base, the J end lost 7 bases, and 14 bases lay between the germline ends. In terms of age and location, participants ranged from roughly 18 to 90 years and lived in 24 US areas. For recovered donors of Cohort 3, there were two negative PCRs, clearance, or symptom resolution. The repertoire was sequenced with immunoSEQ multiplex PCR; TCRdb's copy has only in-frame clones and lacks some. The sample lists 310,000 or so clones; about 91% were seen once. This sequence was found in a woman younger than 35 who had recovered from COVID-19. Sequencing used PBMCs or T cells enriched from blood (not recorded which). The gene calls are TRBV7-6 and TRBJ1-6; D is ambiguous. CDR3: CASSLEYGSVNSPLHF. In DNA, the CDR3 is TGTGCCAGCAGCTTAGAATACGGCAGCGTGAATTCACCCCTCCACTTT.